This record looks at one T cell receptor (beta chain) sequence and its context. TCRdb's table, derived via immunoSEQ multiplex PCR, lists solely in-frame clones and lacks some. The table lists fewer than 250,000 clones, 80% to 90% of them singletons. The data stem from a study of cytomegalovirus exposure and HLA in healthy donors. The ends lost 5 bases at V and 3 bases at J; junction bases unmatched: 7. In germline, CDR1 is MRHNA, CDR2 SNTAGT. There are 14 residues in the CDR3. The J gene is TRBJ2-7, the V gene TRBV6-4; TRBD1 aligns across 7 bases. Sequencing was carried out using PBMCs. The TCR originated in a woman aged 18-30 years in good health and CMV-seropositive. The CDR3 region has the DNA TGTGCCAGCAGTCCCCGGACAGGATACTACGAGCAGTACTTC. This gives the protein CASSPRTGYYEQYF.